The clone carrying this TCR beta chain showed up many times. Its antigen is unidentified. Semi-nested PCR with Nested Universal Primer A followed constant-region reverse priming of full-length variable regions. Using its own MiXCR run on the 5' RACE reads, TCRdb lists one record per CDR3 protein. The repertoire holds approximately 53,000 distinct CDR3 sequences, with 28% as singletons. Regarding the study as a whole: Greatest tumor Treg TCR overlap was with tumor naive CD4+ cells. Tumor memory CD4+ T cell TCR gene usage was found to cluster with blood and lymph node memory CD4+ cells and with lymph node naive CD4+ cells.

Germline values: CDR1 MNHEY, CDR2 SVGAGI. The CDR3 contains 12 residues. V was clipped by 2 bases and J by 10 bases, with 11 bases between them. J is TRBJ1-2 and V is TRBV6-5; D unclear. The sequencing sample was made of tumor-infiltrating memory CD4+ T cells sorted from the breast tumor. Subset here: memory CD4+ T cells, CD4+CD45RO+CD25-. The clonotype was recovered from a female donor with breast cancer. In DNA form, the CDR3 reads TGTGCCAGCAGTTACAACTGGATCCACTACACCTTC. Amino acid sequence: CASSYNWIHYTF.